This T cell receptor beta chain was recovered during a study of T cells in narcolepsy. Method: immunoSEQ multiplex PCR; TCRdb's copy keeps in-frame clones and lacks some. Found here are 20,000 to 30,000 clones, approximately 85% of them singletons; the top ten hold roughly 1.4%. CDR1 LGHNA and CDR2 YNFKEQ come from the germline V gene. V was pared by 0 bases and J by 0 bases, with 11 bases between. This CDR3 region has 16 residues. The receptor's source is a human donor with narcolepsy. The genes are TRBV4-2 and TRBJ1-1; D might be TRBD1 (5 bases). The material sequenced was CD45RA- memory CD4+ T cells from PBMCs. CDR3 protein: CASSQDSRTLNTEAFF. In nucleotides, the CDR3 is TGTGCCAGCAGCCAAGATTCTAGGACACTGAACACTGAAGCTTTCTTT.